This is a list of T cell receptor beta chains from one sample in a study of identical twins. TCRdb passed the 5' RACE reads through MiXCR, listing each CDR3 protein once. Among over 600,000 distinct CDR3 sequences, 21% were seen once, and the ten largest hold roughly 4%. These data also formed part of another study, on T cells expressing NK-cell markers.

What was sequenced was PBMCs. These receptors all stem from a woman aged 18-35 years in good health. Both conserved end residues are part of each CDR3. The D gene is left open where the match is weak. Clone size is shown for a subset of rows, as once, few, many or a class of expanded clone.

j_call clone_size d_call v_call cdr3_nt cdr3_aa
TRBJ2-6 NA NA TRBV7-9 TGTGCCACCTGGGAAGCGACAACTGGGGCCAACGTCCTGACTTTC CATWEATTGANVLTF
TRBJ2-6 few NA TRBV6-5 TGTGCCAGCAGTTACTCTCATAATGGGGCCAACGTCCTGACTTTC CASSYSHNGANVLTF
TRBJ2-3 NA NA TRBV10-3 TGTGCCATCAGTGCCGGGACCACCCAGGCAAATACGCAGTATTTT CAISAGTTQANTQYF
TRBJ2-1 many NA TRBV5-8 TGTGCCAGCAGCTTACGGGCATCCTCCTACAATGAGCAGTTCTTC CASSLRASSYNEQFF
TRBJ1-5 once TRBD1 TRBV27 TGTGCCAGCAGTTTATCACAGGGGGCGATTGGCAATCAGCCCCAGCATTTT CASSLSQGAIGNQPQHF
TRBJ2-1 few NA TRBV6-5 TGTGCCAGCGGGCAGGGATACAATGAGCAGTTCTTC CASGQGYNEQFF
TRBJ2-1 NA NA TRBV5-1 TGCGCCAGCAGCATGGACGGGAACAATGAGCAGTTCTTC CASSMDGNNEQFF
TRBJ2-5 few NA TRBV12-3/TRBV12-4 TGTGCCAGCAGTTCAGGGCGGGGAGGCCAAGAGACCCAGTACTTC CASSSGRGGQETQYF
TRBJ1-1 few NA TRBV6-5 TGTGCCAGCAGTTACTCCAGAGAGTGGTCGGGGGTGGCGAACACTGAAGCTTTCTTT CASSYSREWSGVANTEAFF
TRBJ1-2 few NA TRBV12-3/TRBV12-4 TGTGCCAGCAGAAGAAACGGCGGGGATGCCTATGGCTACACCTTC CASRRNGGDAYGYTF
TRBJ2-7 NA NA TRBV20-1 TGCAGTGCCACCGGGACCTACGAGCAGTACTTC CSATGTYEQYF
TRBJ2-5 many TRBD2 TRBV12-3/TRBV12-4 TGTGCCAGCAGTTCCCCGGGACTAGCGGTACAAGAGACCCAGTACTTC CASSSPGLAVQETQYF
TRBJ2-3 NA NA TRBV5-1 TGCGCCAGCAGCCACGAAGTTTTCACAGATACGCAGTATTTT CASSHEVFTDTQYF
TRBJ2-7 NA TRBD2 TRBV7-9 TGTGCCAGCAGCTCTAGCGGGAGGGCAGGCTACGAGCAGTACTTC CASSSSGRAGYEQYF
TRBJ2-1 NA TRBD1 TRBV9 TGTGCCAGCAGCTCAGCCCTACGGGACAGCTCCTACAATGAGCAGTTCTTC CASSSALRDSSYNEQFF
TRBJ1-1 many TRBD1 TRBV7-9 TGTGCCAGCAGCTCACAGGGGATGGGAACTGAAGCTTTCTTT CASSSQGMGTEAFF
TRBJ2-1 few TRBD2 TRBV9 TGTGCCAGCAGCCAGTCGGGACTAGCGGGATCTAGGGATGAGCAGTTCTTC CASSQSGLAGSRDEQFF
TRBJ2-5 few NA TRBV29-1 TGCAGCGCCGAGGGGCAGGCCAAGACCCAGTACTTC CSAEGQAKTQYF
TRBJ2-7 NA TRBD1 TRBV20-1 TGCAGTGCTATAAACAGGGGGCGCGGGGTTTTGGATTACGAGCAGTACTTC CSAINRGRGVLDYEQYF
TRBJ1-3 NA NA TRBV29-1 TGCAGCGCCCAACAGGTATTCGGAAACACCATATATTTT CSAQQVFGNTIYF
TRBJ2-7 few NA TRBV5-1 TGCGCCAGCAGCTTGGAAGGGAGCGGCGAGCAGTACTTC CASSLEGSGEQYF
TRBJ2-6 NA NA TRBV2 TGTGCCAGCAGACCCGAAGCTGGGGCCAACGTCCTGACTTTC CASRPEAGANVLTF
TRBJ1-1 many TRBD1 TRBV20-1 TGCAGTGCGTGGAGGACAGGGCAAAACACTGAAGCTTTCTTT CSAWRTGQNTEAFF
TRBJ2-7 few NA TRBV20-1 TGCAGTGGTGGCGGAGCGGTCGAGCAGTACTTC CSGGGAVEQYF
TRBJ2-7 NA NA TRBV29-1 TGCAGCGTTGTCAGGACAGCCTCCTACGAGCAGTACTTC CSVVRTASYEQYF
TRBJ2-2 NA NA TRBV20-1 TGCAGTGCCACAACAGCGAACACCGGGGAGCTGTTTTTT CSATTANTGELFF
TRBJ2-3 few NA TRBV9 TGTGCCAGCAGCCCCCCCCGGGGGAAGGGTCCAGATACGCAGTATTTT CASSPPRGKGPDTQYF
TRBJ2-1 few TRBD2 TRBV5-1 TGCGCCAGCAGCCCATGGACTAGTGGGTCCAATGAGCAGTTCTTC CASSPWTSGSNEQFF
TRBJ2-2 many NA TRBV10-2 TGCGCCGGAGGGAAGGGAAGGGACACCGGGGAGCTGTTTTTT CAGGKGRDTGELFF
TRBJ2-4 many NA TRBV29-1 TGCAGCGTTGTCGCCCAGGGCCCCAAAAACATTCAGTACTTC CSVVAQGPKNIQYF
TRBJ2-7 NA TRBD2 TRBV7-2 TGTGCCAGCAGCTTAAAGGCTAGCGGGGGCTACGAGCAGTACTTC CASSLKASGGYEQYF
TRBJ2-3 many TRBD2 TRBV5-1 TGCGCCAGCAGCTTTAGCGGGGCGGGCACAGATACGCAGTATTTT CASSFSGAGTDTQYF
TRBJ2-5 many NA TRBV6-5 TGTGCCAGCAGTTACTCGATGGAGACCCAGTACTTC CASSYSMETQYF
TRBJ1-2 few NA TRBV29-1 TGCAGCGTTGGGGGGATTGACTATGGCTACACCTTC CSVGGIDYGYTF
TRBJ2-7 NA NA TRBV6-5 TGTGCCAGCAGTTACACAGAAACCTACGAGCAGTACTTC CASSYTETYEQYF
TRBJ2-7 NA TRBD1 TRBV12-3/TRBV12-4 TGTGCCAGCAGTTTCACAGGGGCCGAGCAGTACTTC CASSFTGAEQYF
TRBJ1-1 few NA TRBV12-3/TRBV12-4 TGTGCCACAACACCTAAAAGGGTCACTGAAGCTTTCTTT CATTPKRVTEAFF
TRBJ2-1 few NA TRBV15 TGTGCCACCAGCGGGGGTTCCGAGCATGAGCAGTTCTTC CATSGGSEHEQFF
TRBJ2-7 few NA TRBV9 TGTGCCAGCAGCGTAGCATCCGACACCCAACCGGACTTC CASSVASDTQPDF
TRBJ1-1 NA NA TRBV4-3 TGCGCCAGCAGCCAAAGCAGAAACACTGAAGCTTTCTTT CASSQSRNTEAFF
TRBJ2-5 NA TRBD2 TRBV20-1 TGCAGTGCTAGAGTTTTCCGGGAAACTAGCGGGGCTGGCGGGCGTGAGACCCAGTACTTC CSARVFRETSGAGGRETQYF
TRBJ1-3 few NA TRBV10-3 TGTGCCATCCAGACGGGAGGGATAAGCTCTGGAAACACCATATATTTT CAIQTGGISSGNTIYF
TRBJ2-7 few NA TRBV29-1 TGCAGCGTTGAACCTACAGGGAATTCGTACGAGCAGTACTTC CSVEPTGNSYEQYF
TRBJ1-2 NA NA TRBV27 TGTGCCAGCAGTTTATCGAGTAGGGTGTATGGCTACACCTTC CASSLSSRVYGYTF
TRBJ2-3 few TRBD2 TRBV6-1 TGTGCCAGCAGTCGCCTAGCGGGAGGGGGGGATACGCAGTATTTT CASSRLAGGGDTQYF
TRBJ1-4 NA NA TRBV4-2 TGTGCCAGCAGCCAAGGTTTCGGCAGGCGGGGGATTTTT CASSQGFGRRGIF
TRBJ2-3 NA TRBD1 TRBV20-1 TGCAGTGCTAAGAGGGACAGGGGGACAGATACGCAGTATTTT CSAKRDRGTDTQYF
TRBJ2-1 few TRBD2 TRBV9 TGTGCCAGCAGCCCTTCTAGCGGGAGGTTCAATGAGCAGTTCTTC CASSPSSGRFNEQFF
TRBJ2-7 NA TRBD1 TRBV11-2 TGTGCCAGCAGCTTTTTCGGACAGGGGGCTTTTGGTAACTACGAGCAGTACTTC CASSFFGQGAFGNYEQYF
TRBJ2-1 NA NA TRBV7-9 TGTGCCAGCAGCTTTCAGGGGACTGAGCAGTTCTTC CASSFQGTEQFF
TRBJ2-7 few NA TRBV12-3/TRBV12-4 TGTGCCAGCAGTTTAAGGTTCGGCGAGCAGTACTTC CASSLRFGEQYF
TRBJ2-7 NA NA TRBV4-1 TGCGCCAGCAGCCATCCATGGGGATCCAACCGCGGCTACGAGCAGTACTTC CASSHPWGSNRGYEQYF